These 18 T cell receptor beta chains came from one sample sequenced in a study of T cells in tumors and immune-related adverse events. Clones were sequenced by immunoSEQ multiplex PCR, and TCRdb holds only the in-frame ones, with some missing. Of roughly 20,000 clones listed, approximately 90% were seen once; the top ten hold approximately 1.5%. Sequencing was performed on lymph node tissue, taken from a patient treated with anti-PD-1 therapy. These receptors all come from a female donor with metastatic renal cell carcinoma.

The chain is built from TRBV7-9 and TRBJ1-6; tentatively, D is TRBD1 (6 bases). This CDR3 spans 15 amino acids. The V end was cut by 4 bases, the J end by 8 bases, with 15 bases between. From germline, CDR1 is SEHNR and CDR2 FQNEAQ (reference sequence). The CDR3 here is CASSWRDRTYSPLHF. The CDR3, as DNA: TGTGCCAGCAGCTGGCGTGACAGGACTTATTCACCCCTCCACTTT.

CDR3: CASSLVGAWNTEAFF. CDR3 DNA: TGTGCCAGCAGCTTAGTGGGGGCGTGGAACACTGAAGCTTTCTTT. This chain joins TRBV7-9 and TRBJ1-1; the D gene is possibly TRBD1 (6 bases). This CDR3 is 15 amino acids long. Trimming stripped 1 base from V and 1 base from J, with 10 bases between. CDR1 and CDR2 from the germline V gene are SEHNR and FQNEAQ (reference sequence).

The chain recombines TRBV7-8 with TRBJ1-2; D not resolved. With 2 bases removed from V and 0 bases from J, the gap between germline ends came to 7 bases. The CDR3 is 14 residues long. Germline V gene sequence: CDR1 SGHVS, CDR2 FQNEAQ. The CDR3 here is CASSLQESNYGYTF. The CDR3 region has the DNA TGTGCCAGCAGCTTACAGGAGTCTAACTATGGCTACACCTTC.

V gene TRBV5-4 combines with J gene TRBJ2-1; D gene ambiguous. Per the germline V gene, CDR1 is SGHNT and CDR2 is YYREEE (reference sequence). This CDR3 has 13 amino acids. Trimming stripped 0 bases from V and 6 bases from J, with 7 bases between. CDR3 DNA sequence: TGTGCCAGCAGCTTGGCGGGTTCCAATGAGCAGTTCTTC. Translating it yields CASSLAGSNEQFF.

V and J are TRBV13 and TRBJ2-3; 9 nucleotides agree with TRBD1. This CDR3 is built from 16 residues. V lost 2 bases, J lost 0 bases, and 3 bases stayed unmatched. Germline CDR1 is PRHDT and CDR2 is FYEKMQ (reference sequence). The DNA of the CDR3 is TGTGCCAGCAGCTTACTCGGGACAGGGAGCACAGATACGCAGTATTTT. Protein: CASSLLGTGSTDTQYF. Drawing the rest from reference TRBV13 and TRBJ2-3, the complete variable domain is AAGVIQSPRHLIKEKRETATLKCYPIPRHDTVYWYQQGPGQDPQFLISFYEKMQSDKGSIPDRFSAQQFSDYHSELNMSSLELGDSALYFCASSLLGTGSTDTQYFGPGTRLTVL.

This clone was observed once. The chain carries TRBV18 and TRBJ1-3; 7 bases map to TRBD1. The CDR3 totals 14 residues. Germline V gene sequence: CDR1 KGHSH, CDR2 LQKENI. The V gene end was trimmed by 3 bases and the J gene end by 4 bases; junction bases not matched to a gene: 3. The CDR3 region has the DNA TGTGCCAGCTCACCGGGACAGCCAGGAAACACCATATATTTT. Its translation: CASSPGQPGNTIYF.

The chain recombines TRBV19 with TRBJ2-7; 10 positions match TRBD1. V trimming: 5 bases; J trimming: 4 bases; junction bases outside the gene matches: 17. This CDR3 has 18 residues. The germline V gene encodes CDR1 LNHDA and CDR2 SQIVND (reference sequence). The chain's CDR3 is CASSSPRGAGTGAYEQYF. CDR3 nucleotides: TGTGCCAGTAGTTCACCACGGGGGGCCGGGACAGGGGCGTACGAGCAGTACTTC.

This clone occurred a few times. This chain joins TRBV2 and TRBJ2-2; D call uncertain. Trimming removed 6 bases at V and 0 bases at J, with 8 bases between. CDR3 length: 14 amino acids. Germline V gene sequence: CDR1 SNHLY, CDR2 FYNNEI. The CDR3 protein is CASSRQTNTGELFF. In DNA form, the CDR3 reads TGTGCCAGCAGCCGACAAACGAACACCGGGGAGCTGTTTTTT.

The V gene is TRBV4-1, the J gene TRBJ2-7; tentative D call: TRBD2 (5 bases). Germline assignment: CDR1 MGHRA and CDR2 YSYEKL. This CDR3 has 13 amino acids. Trimming took 5 bases from V and 5 from J, leaving 13 bases between them. The CDR3 nucleotides read TGCGCCAGCAGCAGGATCGCGGGTAACGAGCAGTACTTC. It specifies CASSRIAGNEQYF.

The chain recombines TRBV5-8 with TRBJ2-5, with TRBD2 matching over 12 bases. V shed 4 bases, J shed 3 bases, and the junction held 4 bases outside the gene matches. Germline values: CDR1 SGHTS, CDR2 YDEGEE. This CDR3 contains 15 residues. The CDR3 loop is CASSAGLAGKETQYF. For the CDR3, the DNA is TGTGCCAGCAGCGCCGGACTAGCGGGAAAAGAGACCCAGTACTTC.

The V gene is TRBV19, the J gene TRBJ1-1, with TRBD1 as a possible D gene (5 bases). Trimming shortened V by 7 bases and J by 1 base, and 13 bases separated the two germline ends. Per the germline V gene, CDR1 is LNHDA and CDR2 is SQIVND (reference sequence). There are 14 residues in the CDR3. In DNA form, the CDR3 reads TGTGCCAGTACTCTACGGGGCACGAACACTGAAGCTTTCTTT. This codes for CASTLRGTNTEAFF.

The chain links TRBV5-1 to TRBJ2-3; D not certain. Germline V CDR1 and CDR2: SGHRS, YFSETQ. The CDR3 loop spans 17 amino acids. Deletions cut 2 bases from V and 4 bases from J, with 20 bases between. The CDR3 sequence: CASSFGEAFTWADTQYF. The CDR3, as DNA: TGCGCCAGCAGCTTTGGCGAGGCCTTTACGTGGGCAGATACGCAGTATTTT.

This chain joins TRBV20-1 and TRBJ1-2; D gene unclear. V lost 5 bases, J lost 1 base, and 5 bases lay in between. Germline V lookup: CDR1 DFQATT, CDR2 SNEGSKA (reference sequence). This CDR3 is built from 11 residues. The CDR3 spells CSASDNYGYTF. Here the CDR3 DNA reads TGCAGTGCTTCAGATAACTATGGCTACACCTTC.

Here the CDR3 DNA reads TGCGCCAGCAGTGCTCCGGGAGGGGGCCATGAGCAGTTCTTC. Amino acid sequence: CASSAPGGGHEQFF. This chain joins TRBV10-1 and TRBJ2-1; D perhaps matches TRBD2 (8 bases). This CDR3 has 14 residues. Germline CDR1 is WNHNN and CDR2 is SYGVQD (reference sequence). V gave up 4 bases and J gave up 8 bases, with 15 bases separating them.

The genes are TRBV4-1 and TRBJ1-1, with D perhaps matching TRBD1 (6 bases). Per the germline V gene, CDR1 is MGHRA and CDR2 is YSYEKL. Trimming stripped 4 bases from V and 10 bases from J, with 16 bases between. The CDR3 has 13 amino acids. CDR3 amino acids: CASSPDRSSVAFF. For the CDR3, the DNA is TGCGCCAGCAGCCCCGACAGGTCCTCGGTAGCTTTCTTT.

The J gene is TRBJ2-7, the V gene TRBV28; TRBD1 aligns across 8 bases. This CDR3 comprises 14 residues. V gave up 3 bases and J gave up 3 bases; unmatched junction bases: 4. Germline V lookup: CDR1 MDHEN, CDR2 SYDVKM. CDR3 DNA: TGTGCCAGCAGTTTCCTGGACAGGGTCTACGAGCAGTACTTC. Translation: CASSFLDRVYEQYF.

The chain links TRBV5-1 to TRBJ1-2; TRBD1 aligns across 7 bases. The length of the CDR3 is 15 residues. With V trimmed by 0 bases and J by 4 bases, 6 bases remained unmatched. Germline assignment: CDR1 SGHRS and CDR2 YFSETQ. For the CDR3, the DNA is TGCGCCAGCAGCTTGGCCAGCGGGACAGCCTATGGCTACACCTTC. Translation gives CASSLASGTAYGYTF.

J is TRBJ2-1 and V is TRBV11-2; 7 nucleotides align to TRBD2. The germline V gene has CDR1 SGHAT and CDR2 FQNNGV. CDR3 size: 20 residues. The J segment lost 8 bases and the V segment lost 0 bases, leaving 22 bases of the junction unmatched. CDR3: CASSLDRDRLPLGRRYEQFF. Here the CDR3 DNA reads TGTGCCAGCAGCTTAGACCGGGACCGCCTGCCCCTCGGGAGGAGATATGAGCAGTTCTTC.